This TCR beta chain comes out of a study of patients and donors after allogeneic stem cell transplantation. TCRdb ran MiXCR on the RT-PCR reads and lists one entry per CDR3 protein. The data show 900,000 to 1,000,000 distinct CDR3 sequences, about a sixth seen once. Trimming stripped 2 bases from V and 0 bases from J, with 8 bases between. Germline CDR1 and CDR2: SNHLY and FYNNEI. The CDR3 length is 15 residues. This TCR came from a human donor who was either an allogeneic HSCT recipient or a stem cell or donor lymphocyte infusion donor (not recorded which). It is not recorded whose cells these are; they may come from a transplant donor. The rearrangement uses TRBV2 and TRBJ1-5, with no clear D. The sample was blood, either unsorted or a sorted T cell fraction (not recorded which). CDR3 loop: CASSEIGLSNQPQHF. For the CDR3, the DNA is TGTGCCAGCAGTGAAATTGGCCTTAGCAATCAGCCCCAGCATTTT.